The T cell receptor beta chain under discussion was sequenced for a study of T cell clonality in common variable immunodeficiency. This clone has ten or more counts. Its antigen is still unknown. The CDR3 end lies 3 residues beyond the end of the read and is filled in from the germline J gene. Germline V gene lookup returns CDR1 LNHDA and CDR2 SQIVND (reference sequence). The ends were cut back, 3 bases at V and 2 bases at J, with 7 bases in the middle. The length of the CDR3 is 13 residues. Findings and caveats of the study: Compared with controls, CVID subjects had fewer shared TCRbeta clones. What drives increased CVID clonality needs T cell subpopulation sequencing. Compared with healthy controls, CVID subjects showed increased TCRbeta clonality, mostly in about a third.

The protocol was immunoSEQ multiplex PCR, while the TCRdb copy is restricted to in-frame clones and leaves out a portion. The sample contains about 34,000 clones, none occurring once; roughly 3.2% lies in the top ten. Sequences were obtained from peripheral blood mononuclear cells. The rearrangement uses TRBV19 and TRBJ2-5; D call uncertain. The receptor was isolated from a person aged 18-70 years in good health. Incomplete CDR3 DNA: TGTGCCAGTAGTATGCAGGTTCAAGAGACC. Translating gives CASSMQVQET. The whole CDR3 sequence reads CASSMQVQETQYF.